This passage covers 10 T cell receptor beta chains from one sample sequenced in a study of cytomegalovirus exposure and HLA in healthy donors. In the PCR, 60 Vbeta and 13 Jbeta primers were used. The repertoire was sequenced with immunoSEQ multiplex PCR; TCRdb's copy has only in-frame clones and lacks some. Reported are about 140,000 clones; the ten largest clones contain 2.2%. Sequenced material: PBMCs. The receptors were sampled from a woman between 18 and 30 years old in good health and CMV-seronegative.

This chain links TRBV7-8 with TRBJ2-1; perhaps TRBD1 as D (6 bases). Germline CDR1 SGHVS, CDR2 FQNEAQ. This CDR3 is built from 15 residues. The V end was cut by 0 bases, the J end by 7 bases, with 13 bases between. This CDR3 is CASSLAEYRVNEQFF. The CDR3 coding sequence is TGTGCCAGCAGCTTAGCCGAGTACAGGGTAAATGAGCAGTTCTTC.

Points on this clone: Other DNA variants within this sample encode the same CDR3. The chain is built from TRBV7-2 and TRBJ2-3; D perhaps matches TRBD1 (5 bases). V was cut by 5 bases and J by 1 base, with 10 bases left in between. The germline gives CDR1 SGHTA, CDR2 FQGNSA. The CDR3 spans 14 residues. Here the CDR3 reads CASSQGRGTDTQYF. The CDR3 DNA reads TGTGCCAGCAGCCAGGGCCGGGGCACAGATACGCAGTATTTT. The full variable domain, in which reference TRBV7-2 and TRBJ2-3 provide the parts outside the CDR3, is GAGVSQSPSNKVTEKGKDVELRCDPISGHTALYWYRQSLGQGLEFLIYFQGNSAPDKSGLPSDRFSAERTGGSVSTLTIQRTQQEDSAVYLCASSQGRGTDTQYFGPGTRLTVL.

CDR3 sequence (DNA): TGTGCCAGCAGCCGTCCGGGACAGTCTGAAAAACTGTTTTTT. It codes for CASSRPGQSEKLFF. V usage is TRBV7-9 and J usage is TRBJ1-4; 7 bases line up with TRBD1. The V and J ends lost 5 bases and 7 bases, in that order; junction bases with no gene match: 7. Germline assignment: CDR1 SEHNR and CDR2 FQNEAQ (reference sequence). This CDR3 has 14 amino acids.

V and J are TRBV7-2 and TRBJ1-2, with 9 bases matching TRBD1. V gave up 5 bases and J gave up 6 bases; unmatched junction bases: 4. The germline gives CDR1 SGHTA, CDR2 FQGNSA. CDR3 length equals 13 residues. The CDR3 bases are TGTGCCAGCAGCCTCCGGACAGGGGATGGCTACACCTTC. Its translation is CASSLRTGDGYTF.

The CDR3 coding sequence is TGTGCTAGTGGCATGGAGGGGACCGGGGAGCTGTTTTTT. The encoded protein is CASGMEGTGELFF. The J gene is TRBJ2-2, the V gene TRBV12-5; possible D gene TRBD2, 6 bases. V was pared by 6 bases and J by 5 bases, with 10 bases between. There are 13 residues in the CDR3. Germline V gene sequence: CDR1 LGHNT, CDR2 FRNRAP. Full variable domain (remainder filled in from reference TRBV12-5 and TRBJ2-2): DARVTQTPRHKVTEMGQEVTMRCQPILGHNTVFWYRQTMMQGLELLAYFRNRAPLDDSGMPKDRFSAEMPDATLATLKIQPSEPRDSAVYFCASGMEGTGELFFGEGSRLTVL.

This chain uses TRBV4-3 with TRBJ1-6; 8 bases match TRBD1. Germline V lookup: CDR1 LGHNA, CDR2 YSLEER. This CDR3 spans 14 amino acids. Trimming removed 4 bases from V and 8 bases from J; junction bases left unmatched: 4. CDR3 residues: CASSPGTGYSPLHF. The DNA of the CDR3 is TGCGCCAGCAGCCCCGGGACAGGTTATTCACCCCTCCACTTT.

The chain links TRBV6-5 to TRBJ2-5, with a tentative D call TRBD1 (5 bases). The CDR3 spans 15 residues. V lost 2 bases to trimming and J lost 2 bases, with 12 bases between them. CDR1 MNHEY and CDR2 SVGAGI come from the germline V gene. CDR3 protein: CASSYRRQSQETQYF. For the CDR3, the DNA is TGTGCCAGCAGTTACAGGAGACAGTCTCAAGAGACCCAGTACTTC.

The V gene is TRBV6-5, the J gene TRBJ2-7, with a possible D match to TRBD1 (5 bases). The V end was cut by 5 bases, the J end by 3 bases, with 8 bases between. This CDR3 has 12 residues. Germline V gene lookup returns CDR1 MNHEY and CDR2 SVGAGI. The CDR3 spells CASSPDNYEQYF. DNA of the CDR3: TGTGCCAGCAGTCCGGACAACTACGAGCAGTACTTC.

V usage is TRBV4-2 and J usage is TRBJ2-7, with D perhaps TRBD1 (6 bases). CDR1 is LGHNA and CDR2 is YNFKEQ in the germline V gene. The CDR3 runs 13 residues. Trimming shortened V by 0 bases and J by 7 bases, and 10 bases separated the two germline ends. The CDR3 region has the DNA TGTGCCAGCAGCCAAGAACAGGGAAGAGAGCAGTACGTC. Protein: CASSQEQGREQYV.

This chain connects TRBV5-1 to TRBJ2-3; D may be TRBD1 (6 bases). Germline loops: CDR1 SGHRS, CDR2 YFSETQ. CDR3 size: 14 residues. With 2 bases removed from V and 2 bases from J, the gap between germline ends came to 9 bases. The CDR3 protein is CASSLRTDTDTQYF. The CDR3 region has the DNA TGCGCCAGCAGCTTAAGGACAGACACAGATACGCAGTATTTT.